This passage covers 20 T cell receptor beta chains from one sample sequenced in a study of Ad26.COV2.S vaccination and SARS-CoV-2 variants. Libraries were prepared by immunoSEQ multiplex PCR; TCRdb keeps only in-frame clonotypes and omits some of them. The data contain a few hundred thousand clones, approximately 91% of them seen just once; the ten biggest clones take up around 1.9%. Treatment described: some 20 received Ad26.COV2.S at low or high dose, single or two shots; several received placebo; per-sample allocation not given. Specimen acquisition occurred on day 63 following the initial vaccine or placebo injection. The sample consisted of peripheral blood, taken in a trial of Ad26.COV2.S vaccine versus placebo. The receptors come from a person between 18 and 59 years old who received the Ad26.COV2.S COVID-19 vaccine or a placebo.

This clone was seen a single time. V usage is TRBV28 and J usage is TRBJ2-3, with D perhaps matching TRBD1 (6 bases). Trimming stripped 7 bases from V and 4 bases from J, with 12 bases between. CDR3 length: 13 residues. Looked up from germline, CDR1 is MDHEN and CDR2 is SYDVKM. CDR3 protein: CASIEQGSDTQYF. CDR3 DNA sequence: TGTGCCAGCATAGAACAGGGATCAGATACGCAGTATTTT.

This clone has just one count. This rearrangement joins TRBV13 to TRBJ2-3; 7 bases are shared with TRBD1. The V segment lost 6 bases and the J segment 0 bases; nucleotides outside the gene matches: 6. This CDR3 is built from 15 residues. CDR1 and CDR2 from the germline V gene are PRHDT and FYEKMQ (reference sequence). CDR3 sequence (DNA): TGTGCCAGCAGTTACAGGGGTGCTAGCACAGATACGCAGTATTTT. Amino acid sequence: CASSYRGASTDTQYF.

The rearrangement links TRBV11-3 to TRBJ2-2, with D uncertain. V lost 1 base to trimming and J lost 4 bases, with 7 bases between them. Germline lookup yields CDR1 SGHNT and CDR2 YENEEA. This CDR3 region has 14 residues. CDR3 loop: CASSLVPGTGELFF. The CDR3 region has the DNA TGTGCCAGCAGCTTAGTCCCAGGCACCGGGGAGCTGTTTTTT.

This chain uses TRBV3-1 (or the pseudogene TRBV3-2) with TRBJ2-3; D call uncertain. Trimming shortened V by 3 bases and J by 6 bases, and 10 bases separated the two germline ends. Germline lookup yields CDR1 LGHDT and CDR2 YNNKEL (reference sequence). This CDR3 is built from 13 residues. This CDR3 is CASSQGTYDTQYF. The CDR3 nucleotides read TGTGCCAGCAGCCAGGGAACCTATGATACGCAGTATTTT.

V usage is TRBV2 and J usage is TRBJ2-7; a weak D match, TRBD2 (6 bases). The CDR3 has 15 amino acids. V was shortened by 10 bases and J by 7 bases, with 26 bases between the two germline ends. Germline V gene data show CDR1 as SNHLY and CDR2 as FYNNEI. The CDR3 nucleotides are TGTGCCACCGGGCTCTCCGGGACTGGTGATGAGGAGCAGTACTTC. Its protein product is CATGLSGTGDEEQYF. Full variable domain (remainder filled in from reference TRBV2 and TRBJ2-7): EPEVTQTPSHQVTQMGQEVILRCVPISNHLYFYWYRQILGQKVEFLVSFYNNEISEKSEIFDDQFSVERPDGSNFTLKIRSTKLEDSAMYFCATGLSGTGDEEQYFGPGTRLTVT.

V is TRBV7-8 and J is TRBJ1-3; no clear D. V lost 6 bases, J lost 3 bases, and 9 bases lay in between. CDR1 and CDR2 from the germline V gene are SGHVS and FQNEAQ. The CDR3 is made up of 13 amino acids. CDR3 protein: CASRSEGGNTIYF. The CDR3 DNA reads TGTGCCAGCAGGTCGGAGGGTGGAAACACCATATATTTT. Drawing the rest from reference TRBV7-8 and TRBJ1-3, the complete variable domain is GAGVSQSPRYKVAKRGQDVALRCDPISGHVSLFWYQQALGQGPEFLTYFQNEAQLDKSGLPSDRFFAERPEGSVSTLKIQRTQQEDSAVYLCASRSEGGNTIYFGEGSWLTVV.

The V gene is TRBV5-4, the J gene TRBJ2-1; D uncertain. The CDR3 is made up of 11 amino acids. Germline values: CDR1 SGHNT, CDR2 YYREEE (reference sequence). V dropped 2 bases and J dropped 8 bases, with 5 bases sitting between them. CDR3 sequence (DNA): TGTGCCAGCAGCTTACAAGATGAGCAGTTCTTC. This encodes CASSLQDEQFF. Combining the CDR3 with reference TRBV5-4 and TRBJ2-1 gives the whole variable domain ETGVTQSPTHLIKTRGQQVTLRCSSQSGHNTVSWYQQALGQGPQFIFQYYREEENGRGNFPPRFSGLQFPNYSSELNVNALELDDSALYLCASSLQDEQFFGPGTRLTVL.

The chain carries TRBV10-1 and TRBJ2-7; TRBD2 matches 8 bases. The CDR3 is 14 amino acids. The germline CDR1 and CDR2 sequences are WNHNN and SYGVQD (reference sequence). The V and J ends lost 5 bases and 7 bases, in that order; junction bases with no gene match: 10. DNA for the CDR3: TGCGCCAGCAGTCCTACTAGCGGAGTACGGGAGCAGTACTTC. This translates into CASSPTSGVREQYF.

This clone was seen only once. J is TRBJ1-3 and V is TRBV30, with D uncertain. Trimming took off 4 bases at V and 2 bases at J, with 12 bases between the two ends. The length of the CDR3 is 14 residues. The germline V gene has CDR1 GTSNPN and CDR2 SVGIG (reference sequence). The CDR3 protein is CAWNPREAGNTIYF. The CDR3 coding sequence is TGTGCCTGGAACCCTCGGGAGGCTGGAAACACCATATATTTT. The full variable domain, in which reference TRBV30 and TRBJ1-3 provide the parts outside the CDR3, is SQTIHQWPATLVQPVGSPLSLECTVEGTSNPNLYWYRQAAGRGLQLLFYSVGIGQISSEVPQNLSASRPQDRQFILSSKKLLLSDSGFYLCAWNPREAGNTIYFGEGSWLTVV.

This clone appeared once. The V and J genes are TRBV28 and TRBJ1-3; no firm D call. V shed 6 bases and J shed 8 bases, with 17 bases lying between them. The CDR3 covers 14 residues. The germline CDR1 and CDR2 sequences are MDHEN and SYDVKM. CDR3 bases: TGTGCCAGCAGGACTACCGGGTCCAGCGACACCATATATTTT. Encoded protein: CASRTTGSSDTIYF.

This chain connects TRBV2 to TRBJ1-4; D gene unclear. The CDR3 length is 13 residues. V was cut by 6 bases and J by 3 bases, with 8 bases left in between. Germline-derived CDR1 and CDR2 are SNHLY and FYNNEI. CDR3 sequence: CASSPEANEKLFF. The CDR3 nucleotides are TGTGCCAGCAGCCCGGAGGCTAATGAAAAACTGTTTTTT. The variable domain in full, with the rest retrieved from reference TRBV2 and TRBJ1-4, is EPEVTQTPSHQVTQMGQEVILRCVPISNHLYFYWYRQILGQKVEFLVSFYNNEISEKSEIFDDQFSVERPDGSNFTLKIRSTKLEDSAMYFCASSPEANEKLFFGSGTQLSVL.

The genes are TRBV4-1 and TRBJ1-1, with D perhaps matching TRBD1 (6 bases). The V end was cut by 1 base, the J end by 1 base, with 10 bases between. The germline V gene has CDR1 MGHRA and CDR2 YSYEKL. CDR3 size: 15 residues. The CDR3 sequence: CASSQVQGGNTEAFF. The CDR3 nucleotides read TGCGCCAGCAGCCAAGTACAGGGAGGGAACACTGAAGCTTTCTTT.

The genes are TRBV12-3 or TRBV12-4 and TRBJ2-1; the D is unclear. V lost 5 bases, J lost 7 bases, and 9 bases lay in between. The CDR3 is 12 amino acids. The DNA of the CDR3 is TGTGCCAGCAGTCAACCCCGGAATGAGCAGTTCTTC. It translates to CASSQPRNEQFF.

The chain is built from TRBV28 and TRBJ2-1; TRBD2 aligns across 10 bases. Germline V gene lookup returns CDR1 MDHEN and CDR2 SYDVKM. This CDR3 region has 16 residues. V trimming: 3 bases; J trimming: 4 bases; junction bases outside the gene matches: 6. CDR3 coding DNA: TGTGCCAGCAGTTTCCCCACTAGCGGGACATACAATGAGCAGTTCTTC. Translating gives CASSFPTSGTYNEQFF.

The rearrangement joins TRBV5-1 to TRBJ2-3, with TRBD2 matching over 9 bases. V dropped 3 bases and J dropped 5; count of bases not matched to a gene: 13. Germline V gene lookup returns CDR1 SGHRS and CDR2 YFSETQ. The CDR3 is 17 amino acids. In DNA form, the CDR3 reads TGCGCCAGCAGCTCGCGGAATTGGGCGGGAGGGGGAGATACGCAGTATTTT. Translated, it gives CASSSRNWAGGGDTQYF.

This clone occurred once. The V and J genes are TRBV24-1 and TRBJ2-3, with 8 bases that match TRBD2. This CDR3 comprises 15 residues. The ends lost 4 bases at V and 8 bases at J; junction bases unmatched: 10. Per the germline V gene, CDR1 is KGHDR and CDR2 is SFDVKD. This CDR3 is CATSEAGEGPFTQYF. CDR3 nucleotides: TGTGCCACCAGTGAAGCGGGAGAAGGGCCCTTTACGCAGTATTTT.

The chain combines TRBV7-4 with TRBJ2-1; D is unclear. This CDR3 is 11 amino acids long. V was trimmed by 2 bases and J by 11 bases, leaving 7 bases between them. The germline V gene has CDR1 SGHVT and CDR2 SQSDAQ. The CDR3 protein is CASSLLPQQFF. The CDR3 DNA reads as TGTGCCAGCAGCTTATTGCCTCAGCAGTTCTTC.

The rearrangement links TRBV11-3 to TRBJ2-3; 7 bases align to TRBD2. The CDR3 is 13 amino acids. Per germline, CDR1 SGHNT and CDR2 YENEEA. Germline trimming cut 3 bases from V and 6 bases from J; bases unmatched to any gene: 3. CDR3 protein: CASSLGGVDTQYF. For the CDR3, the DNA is TGTGCCAGCAGCTTGGGAGGGGTCGATACGCAGTATTTT.

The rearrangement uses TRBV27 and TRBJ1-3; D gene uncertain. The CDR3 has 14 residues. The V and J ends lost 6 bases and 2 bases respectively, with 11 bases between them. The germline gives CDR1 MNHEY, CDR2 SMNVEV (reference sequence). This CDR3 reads CASRVNWAGNTIYF. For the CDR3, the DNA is TGTGCCAGCAGGGTAAATTGGGCTGGAAACACCATATATTTT.

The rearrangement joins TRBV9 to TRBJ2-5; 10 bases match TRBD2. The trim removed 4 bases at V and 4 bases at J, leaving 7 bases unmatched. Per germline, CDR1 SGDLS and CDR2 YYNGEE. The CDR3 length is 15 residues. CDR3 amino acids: CASSPQSGRGETQYF. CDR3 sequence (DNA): TGTGCCAGCAGCCCCCAGAGCGGGAGGGGAGAGACCCAGTACTTC. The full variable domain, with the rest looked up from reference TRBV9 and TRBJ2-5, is DSGVTQTPKHLITATGQRVTLRCSPRSGDLSVYWYQQSLDQGLQFLIQYYNGEERAKGNILERFSAQQFPDLHSELNLSSLELGDSALYFCASSPQSGRGETQYFGPGTRLLVL.